Listed below are T cell receptor beta chains from one sample, sequenced in a study of blood T cell repertoires in COVID-19. TCRdb's table, derived via immunoSEQ multiplex PCR, lists solely in-frame clones and lacks some. The sample contains roughly 200,000 clones, under 90% of which appear only once. The specimen sequenced was peripheral blood. All receptors come from a middle-aged man with acute or convalescent COVID-19. CDR3s include the opening cysteine and the closing phenylalanine or tryptophan. The order of the fields is CDR3 protein, CDR3 DNA, J gene, clone size, V gene, D gene. A D gene is named only where the DNA matches it firmly. Where a row states a size, it is once, few, many or the class of an expanded clone; other rows omit it.

CDR3 protein: CARSSGLAGRGQYF
CDR3 DNA: TGTGCCAGAAGCAGCGGACTAGCGGGGAGGGGTCAGTACTTC
J gene: TRBJ2-4
clone size: NA
V gene: TRBV5-3
D gene: TRBD2

CDR3 protein: CSASRGQLGTEAFF
CDR3 DNA: TGCAGTGCTAGTAGGGGACAGCTTGGTACTGAAGCTTTCTTT
J gene: TRBJ1-1
clone size: few
V gene: TRBV20-1
D gene: TRBD1

CDR3 protein: CASSLGQEAVMNTEAFF
CDR3 DNA: TGTGCCAGCAGCTTGGGACAGGAGGCGGTCATGAACACTGAAGCTTTCTTT
J gene: TRBJ1-1
clone size: once
V gene: TRBV7-8
D gene: TRBD1

CDR3 protein: CASSVAGLSYNEQFF
CDR3 DNA: TGTGCCAGCAGCGTAGCGGGACTCTCCTACAATGAGCAGTTCTTC
J gene: TRBJ2-1
clone size: NA
V gene: TRBV9
D gene: NA

CDR3 protein: CASSPVTNTGELFF
CDR3 DNA: TGTGCCAGCTCACCAGTCACTAACACCGGGGAGCTGTTTTTT
J gene: TRBJ2-2
clone size: NA
V gene: TRBV18
D gene: NA

CDR3 protein: CASSMGEETQYF
CDR3 DNA: TGTGCCAGTAGTATGGGAGAAGAGACCCAGTACTTC
J gene: TRBJ2-5
clone size: NA
V gene: TRBV19
D gene: NA

CDR3 protein: CASSPPGASSYNEQFF
CDR3 DNA: TGTGCCAGCTCACCACCGGGGGCGAGCTCCTACAATGAGCAGTTCTTC
J gene: TRBJ2-1
clone size: few
V gene: TRBV18
D gene: NA

CDR3 protein: CASSPDREAYNEQFF
CDR3 DNA: TGTGCCAGCTCACCGGACAGGGAGGCCTACAATGAGCAGTTCTTC
J gene: TRBJ2-1
clone size: once
V gene: TRBV18
D gene: TRBD1

CDR3 protein: CASSSGQGFYEQYF
CDR3 DNA: TGTGCCAGCAGCTCTGGACAGGGATTCTACGAGCAGTACTTC
J gene: TRBJ2-7
clone size: NA
V gene: TRBV13
D gene: TRBD1

CDR3 protein: CASSSGQGDSNQPQHF
CDR3 DNA: TGTGCCAGCAGCTCTGGACAGGGTGATAGCAATCAGCCCCAGCATTTT
J gene: TRBJ1-5
clone size: NA
V gene: TRBV7-9
D gene: TRBD1

CDR3 protein: CATRLAASYEQYF
CDR3 DNA: TGTGCCACCCGACTAGCGGCTTCCTACGAGCAGTACTTC
J gene: TRBJ2-7
clone size: NA
V gene: TRBV12-3/TRBV12-4
D gene: TRBD2

CDR3 protein: CASSQDTGPYEQYF
CDR3 DNA: TGTGCCAGCAGCCAAGATACAGGGCCCTACGAGCAGTACTTC
J gene: TRBJ2-7
clone size: NA
V gene: TRBV4-2
D gene: NA

CDR3 protein: CASSLAAGGRQETQYF
CDR3 DNA: TGTGCCAGCAGCTTAGCAGCGGGGGGGCGTCAAGAGACCCAGTACTTC
J gene: TRBJ2-5
clone size: once
V gene: TRBV7-2
D gene: TRBD2

CDR3 protein: CASTMGGQGGYEQYF
CDR3 DNA: TGTGCCAGCACCATGGGGGGACAGGGGGGCTACGAGCAGTACTTC
J gene: TRBJ2-7
clone size: NA
V gene: TRBV28
D gene: TRBD1

CDR3 protein: CSVRTDLNTGELFF
CDR3 DNA: TGCAGCGTCCGGACAGACCTGAACACCGGGGAGCTGTTTTTT
J gene: TRBJ2-2
clone size: once
V gene: TRBV29-1
D gene: NA

CDR3 protein: CASSNGQSNQPQHF
CDR3 DNA: TGTGCCAGCAGCAACGGACAATCTAATCAGCCCCAGCATTTT
J gene: TRBJ1-5
clone size: NA
V gene: TRBV4-2
D gene: NA

CDR3 protein: CASSRVLLSGNTIYF
CDR3 DNA: TGTGCCAGCAGTAGAGTTCTACTCTCTGGAAACACCATATATTTT
J gene: TRBJ1-3
clone size: NA
V gene: TRBV6-5
D gene: NA

CDR3 protein: CASSYSKPVAGPQHF
CDR3 DNA: TGTGCCAGCAGTTACTCCAAGCCTGTCGCAGGGCCCCAGCATTTT
J gene: TRBJ1-5
clone size: NA
V gene: TRBV6-5
D gene: NA

CDR3 protein: CASTHTKKGHWMEQYF
CDR3 DNA: TGTGCCAGCACCCACACCAAGAAGGGACATTGGATGGAGCAGTACTTC
J gene: TRBJ2-7
clone size: NA
V gene: TRBV27
D gene: NA

CDR3 protein: CATSRAFTGGDGYTF
CDR3 DNA: TGTGCCACCAGCAGAGCCTTCACAGGGGGCGATGGCTACACCTTC
J gene: TRBJ1-2
clone size: NA
V gene: TRBV15
D gene: TRBD1

CDR3 protein: CASSLGQNSNQPQHF
CDR3 DNA: TGTGCCAGCAGCTTAGGGCAAAATAGCAATCAGCCCCAGCATTTT
J gene: TRBJ1-5
clone size: NA
V gene: TRBV7-2
D gene: NA

CDR3 protein: CATSDADVAGDTQYF
CDR3 DNA: TGTGCCACCAGTGATGCCGACGTAGCGGGAGATACGCAGTATTTT
J gene: TRBJ2-3
clone size: once
V gene: TRBV24-1
D gene: TRBD2

CDR3 protein: CASSGASGGPQETQYF
CDR3 DNA: TGCGCCAGCAGCGGAGCTAGCGGGGGACCCCAAGAGACCCAGTACTTC
J gene: TRBJ2-5
clone size: NA
V gene: TRBV5-1
D gene: TRBD2

CDR3 protein: CASTHLRGKSTDTQYF
CDR3 DNA: TGTGCCAGCACCCACCTGCGGGGGAAAAGCACAGATACGCAGTATTTT
J gene: TRBJ2-3
clone size: NA
V gene: TRBV28
D gene: TRBD2

CDR3 protein: CASSLNGGRETQYF
CDR3 DNA: TGTGCCAGCAGCTTGAACGGGGGGCGGGAGACCCAGTACTTC
J gene: TRBJ2-5
clone size: NA
V gene: TRBV5-4
D gene: NA

CDR3 protein: CASSPGTRRYQETQYF
CDR3 DNA: TGTGCCAGCAGCCCCGGGACTAGAAGGTACCAAGAGACCCAGTACTTC
J gene: TRBJ2-5
clone size: NA
V gene: TRBV5-6
D gene: TRBD2

CDR3 protein: CASSSQRTGSYEQYF
CDR3 DNA: TGTGCCAGCAGCTCGCAGCGAACAGGGAGCTACGAGCAGTACTTC
J gene: TRBJ2-7
clone size: NA
V gene: TRBV11-2
D gene: NA

CDR3 protein: CSVEAGSYGYTF
CDR3 DNA: TGCAGCGTTGAAGCGGGATCCTATGGCTACACCTTC
J gene: TRBJ1-2
clone size: once
V gene: TRBV29-1
D gene: NA

CDR3 protein: CASSPPWLVGELFF
CDR3 DNA: TGTGCCAGCAGCCCCCCCTGGCTTGTGGGGGAGCTGTTTTTT
J gene: TRBJ2-2
clone size: NA
V gene: TRBV7-6
D gene: NA

CDR3 protein: CASSSAPDRELSF
CDR3 DNA: TGTGCCAGCAGTTCCGCCCCTGACAGGGAATTAAGCTTC
J gene: TRBJ2-7
clone size: NA
V gene: TRBV27
D gene: TRBD1

CDR3 protein: CAWTGRTDTQYF
CDR3 DNA: TGTGCCTGGACAGGCCGCACAGATACGCAGTATTTT
J gene: TRBJ2-3
clone size: NA
V gene: TRBV30
D gene: NA

CDR3 protein: CASSPTGTGGTEAFF
CDR3 DNA: TGTGCCAGCAGCCCAACCGGGACAGGGGGCACTGAAGCTTTCTTT
J gene: TRBJ1-1
clone size: once
V gene: TRBV7-9
D gene: TRBD1

CDR3 protein: CASSLQGIGYGYTF
CDR3 DNA: TGTGCCAGCAGCCTGCAGGGTATCGGCTATGGCTACACCTTC
J gene: TRBJ1-2
clone size: NA
V gene: TRBV7-9
D gene: NA

CDR3 protein: CAWSKRTALLETQYF
CDR3 DNA: TGTGCCTGGAGTAAAAGGACAGCCCTATTGGAGACCCAGTACTTC
J gene: TRBJ2-5
clone size: NA
V gene: TRBV30
D gene: NA

CDR3 protein: CASSPGGFNEKLFF
CDR3 DNA: TGTGCCAGCAGCCCGGGGGGTTTTAATGAAAAACTGTTTTTT
J gene: TRBJ1-4
clone size: NA
V gene: TRBV7-9
D gene: NA

CDR3 protein: CASSLGTRGQETQYF
CDR3 DNA: TGTGCCAGCAGCTTAGGAACCAGGGGGCAAGAGACCCAGTACTTC
J gene: TRBJ2-5
clone size: NA
V gene: TRBV7-2
D gene: TRBD1

CDR3 protein: CAWSDQGAEAFF
CDR3 DNA: TGTGCCTGGAGTGACCAGGGGGCTGAAGCTTTCTTT
J gene: TRBJ1-1
clone size: once
V gene: TRBV30
D gene: TRBD1

CDR3 protein: CASSLRAFKNIQYF
CDR3 DNA: TGTGCCAGCAGCTTACGAGCGTTCAAAAACATTCAGTACTTC
J gene: TRBJ2-4
clone size: NA
V gene: TRBV13
D gene: NA

CDR3 protein: CASSLSGGASEQFF
CDR3 DNA: TGTGCCAGCAGCCTTAGTGGGGGGGCGAGTGAGCAGTTCTTC
J gene: TRBJ2-1
clone size: NA
V gene: TRBV9
D gene: NA

CDR3 protein: CASSLDVAGGLNTGELFF
CDR3 DNA: TGTGCCAGCAGCTTAGACGTGGCGGGGGGGTTGAACACCGGGGAGCTGTTTTTT
J gene: TRBJ2-2
clone size: NA
V gene: TRBV7-2
D gene: TRBD2

CDR3 protein: CASSETQGLRANYGYTF
CDR3 DNA: TGTGCCAGCAGCGAGACACAGGGACTACGAGCTAACTATGGCTACACCTTC
J gene: TRBJ1-2
clone size: NA
V gene: TRBV7-9
D gene: NA

CDR3 protein: CASSNGPDLTNGYTF
CDR3 DNA: TGTGCCAGCAGCAACGGCCCAGATTTAACTAATGGCTACACCTTC
J gene: TRBJ1-2
clone size: NA
V gene: TRBV5-4
D gene: NA

CDR3 protein: CASSSRARNTEAFF
CDR3 DNA: TGTGCCAGCAGTTCCAGGGCAAGGAACACTGAAGCTTTCTTT
J gene: TRBJ1-1
clone size: NA
V gene: TRBV27
D gene: NA

CDR3 protein: CASSSHRGGVSEKLFF
CDR3 DNA: TGTGCCAGCAGCTCCCACCGAGGCGGAGTGAGCGAAAAACTGTTTTTT
J gene: TRBJ1-4
clone size: NA
V gene: TRBV7-9
D gene: NA

CDR3 protein: CASSYSGGGANEQFF
CDR3 DNA: TGTGCCAGCAGTTACTCGGGCGGGGGGGCCAATGAGCAGTTCTTC
J gene: TRBJ2-1
clone size: NA
V gene: TRBV6-5
D gene: TRBD2

CDR3 protein: CASITGQVLWNTEAFF
CDR3 DNA: TGTGCCAGCATCACCGGACAGGTCCTTTGGAACACTGAAGCTTTCTTT
J gene: TRBJ1-1
clone size: NA
V gene: TRBV13
D gene: TRBD1

CDR3 protein: CASSLSRAGNEQYF
CDR3 DNA: TGTGCCAGCAGTTTATCCAGAGCGGGCAACGAGCAGTACTTC
J gene: TRBJ2-7
clone size: NA
V gene: TRBV27
D gene: NA

CDR3 protein: CASSLAGGNQPQHF
CDR3 DNA: TGTGCCAGCAGCTTAGCGGGCGGCAATCAGCCCCAGCATTTT
J gene: TRBJ1-5
clone size: once
V gene: TRBV7-9
D gene: NA

CDR3 protein: CSARLAGYTDTQYF
CDR3 DNA: TGCAGCGCCCGTTTAGCGGGGTACACAGATACGCAGTATTTT
J gene: TRBJ2-3
clone size: NA
V gene: TRBV29-1
D gene: TRBD2

CDR3 protein: CSVKGEGTYEQYF
CDR3 DNA: TGCAGCGTGAAGGGGGAAGGGACCTACGAGCAGTACTTC
J gene: TRBJ2-7
clone size: once
V gene: TRBV29-1
D gene: NA